The present T cell receptor (beta chain) was sequenced within a study of T-cell reconstitution after alpha-beta-depleted transplantation in children. Between the trimmed V and J ends, which lost 1 base and 0 bases, there was a span of 6 bases. The CDR3 is 13 amino acids. CDR1 DFQATT and CDR2 SNEGSKA come from the germline V gene (reference sequence). This clonotype was detected many times. Preparation of the TCRbeta library was carried out with unique molecular identifiers. TCRdb reprocessed the PCR reads via MiXCR and lists one record per CDR3 protein. The sample yields about 460,000 distinct CDR3 sequences, around 13% seen once.

This chain links TRBV20-1 with TRBJ1-1; no firm D call. The clonotype originates from a human donor who donated a stem cell graft to a child with combined immunodeficiency. Sequences were derived from PBMCs from the stem cell graft donor, sampled from the stem cell graft. DNA of the CDR3: TGCAGTGCTAGAGTACGGCTGAACACTGAAGCTTTCTTT. This translates into CSARVRLNTEAFF.